This note documents a single TCR beta chain sequence. Its specificity is not known. This CDR3 has 15 residues. Trimming took off 6 bases at V and 1 base at J, with 16 bases between the two ends. Total RNA extraction produced at least 5 micrograms (per sample) for the study. This sample was taken from a study of blood T cells in healthy people across ages. Whole-study findings and limits: Nothing was known about donor CMV status, and this possibly confounded expanded clonotype changes.

With a J-beta primer mix and a sample-barcoded 5' primer, a second PCR ran about 6 to 11 cycles. From the 5' RACE reads, TCRdb called clonotypes with MiXCR, one entry per CDR3 protein. The sample holds about 1,500,000 distinct CDR3 sequences, 42% seen once. V gene TRBV12-3 or TRBV12-4 combines with J gene TRBJ2-7, with a tentative D call TRBD2 (5 bases). Sequencing was carried out using blood. The sequence was collected from a woman under 30 in good health. CDR3 coding DNA: TGTGCCAGCAGAGAGGGAGCGACCTTTTCCTACGAGCAGTACTTC. Translation gives CASREGATFSYEQYF.